This T cell receptor beta chain was captured in a study of blood T cell repertoires in COVID-19 (dated by TCRdb to 2018 to 2021). Describing the broader study: Samples from collaborators originated in the United States, Italy and Spain and spanned both the acute and convalescent phases of COVID-19. The repertoires were released in a freely available public database meant as a resource for research on the immune response to SARS-CoV-2. HLA class I and class II types, where available, came from metadata supplied by the sample provider rather than from assay-based typing. Subjects who had been exposed to COVID-19, were actively infected with it, or had recovered from it provided the deeply sampled blood TCRbeta repertoires that made up the dataset. The sample metadata nearly always contained a de-identified subject ID, COVID-19 status, age in years and sex. The material from the prospective study consisted of cDNA or gDNA derived from T cells, B-cell-depleted T cells, or PBMCs. Samples came from the ongoing ImmuneRACE study (first 160 participants) plus 1,254 subjects from 6 global collaborators.

TCRbeta CDR3 regions were amplified from genomic DNA using the immunoSEQ Assay, a bias-controlled multiplex PCR. Regarding the original processing steps: Within the assay, amplification of reference gene primers was used to estimate how many nucleated cells each sample contained. To quantify the absolute abundance of each unique TCRbeta CDR3 rearrangement, sequence reads were collapsed and filtered. For each sample, productive Simpson clonality was calculated as the square root of Simpson's diversity index over productive rearrangements. As stored in TCRdb, this immuneACCESS dataset retains in-frame rearrangements with V and J assigned. A fraction of the clones does not appear; measured against another copy, unresolved V genes explain less than half of the discrepancy, and the remainder lacks a known reason. D and trimming were read from the DNA, whereas the V and J calls and clone size are those reported in that table. The sample data list approximately 100,000 clones, and 80% to 90% of these were observed just once. 3.5% to 4% of the sample is in the top ten clones.

Beyond this particular receptor, the publication reports: How much clinical and demographic metadata was included differed by source and by participant, and the metadata was provided uncurated.

On this clone itself: Its binding antigen is unknown. No much larger clonotype is one base removed from it; base qualities were not supplied.

The collaborating institutions used their own protocols to collect whole blood in K2EDTA tubes. Collaborator samples were shipped for TCRbeta analysis as frozen whole blood, isolated PBMCs, or DNA extracted from either sample type. The sample taken for sequencing was peripheral blood. This sequence was found in a woman in her sixties with acute or convalescent COVID-19.

The DNA reads TGTGCCAGCAGTTCGGGGTCCACCCTTTCCTTTGTAGATGAGCAGTTCTTC. This encodes CASSSGSTLSFVDEQFF. This chain is built from TRBV27 and TRBJ2-1, with a tentative D gene TRBD2 over 5 matching bases. Spanning cysteine to phenylalanine, the CDR3 consists of 17 amino acids. The entry retains the CDR3 DNA only, 51 bases that are in frame from base 1. The germline V gene (reference sequence) gives CDR1 as MNHEY and CDR2 as SMNVEV. Deletion took 4 bases off V and 8 bases off J, with a span of 24 bases between the germline ends.